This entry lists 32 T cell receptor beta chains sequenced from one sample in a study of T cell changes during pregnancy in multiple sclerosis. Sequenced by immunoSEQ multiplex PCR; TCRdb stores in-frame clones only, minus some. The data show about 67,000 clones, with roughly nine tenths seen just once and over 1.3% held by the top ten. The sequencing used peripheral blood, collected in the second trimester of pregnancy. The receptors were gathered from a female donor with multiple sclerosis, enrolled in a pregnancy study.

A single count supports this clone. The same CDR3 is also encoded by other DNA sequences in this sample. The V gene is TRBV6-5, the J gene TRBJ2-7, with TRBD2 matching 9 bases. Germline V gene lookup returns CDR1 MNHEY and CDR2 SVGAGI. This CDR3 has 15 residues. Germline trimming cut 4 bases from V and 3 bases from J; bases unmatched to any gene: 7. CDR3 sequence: CASSSRASGNYEQYF. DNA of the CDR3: TGTGCCAGCAGTTCCCGTGCTAGCGGGAACTACGAGCAGTACTTC.

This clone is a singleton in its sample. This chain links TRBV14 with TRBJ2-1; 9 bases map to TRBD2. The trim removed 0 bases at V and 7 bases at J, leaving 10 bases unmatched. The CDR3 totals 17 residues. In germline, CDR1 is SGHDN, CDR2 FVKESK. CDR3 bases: TGTGCCAGCAGCCAAGAGTTGCGGGGGGGTACATGGAATGAGCAGTTCTTC. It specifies CASSQELRGGTWNEQFF.

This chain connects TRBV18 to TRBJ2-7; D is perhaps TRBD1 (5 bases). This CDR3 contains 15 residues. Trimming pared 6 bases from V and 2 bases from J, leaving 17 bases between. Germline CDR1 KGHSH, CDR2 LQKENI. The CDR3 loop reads CASSFRGPPTYEQYF. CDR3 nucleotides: TGTGCCAGCTCCTTTAGGGGCCCCCCTACCTACGAGCAGTACTTC.

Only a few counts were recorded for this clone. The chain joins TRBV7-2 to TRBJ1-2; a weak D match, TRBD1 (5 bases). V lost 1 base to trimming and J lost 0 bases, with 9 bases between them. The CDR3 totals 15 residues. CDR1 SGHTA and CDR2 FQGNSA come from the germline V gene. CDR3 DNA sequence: TGTGCCAGCAGCTTAGTATCAGGGTCTAACTATGGCTACACCTTC. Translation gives CASSLVSGSNYGYTF.

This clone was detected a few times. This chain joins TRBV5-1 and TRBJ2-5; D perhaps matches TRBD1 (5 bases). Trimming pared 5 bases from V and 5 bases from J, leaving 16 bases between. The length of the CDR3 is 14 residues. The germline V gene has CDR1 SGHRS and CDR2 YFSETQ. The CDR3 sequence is CASRHPGAEETQYF. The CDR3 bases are TGCGCCAGCAGACACCCTGGGGCCGAGGAGACCCAGTACTTC.

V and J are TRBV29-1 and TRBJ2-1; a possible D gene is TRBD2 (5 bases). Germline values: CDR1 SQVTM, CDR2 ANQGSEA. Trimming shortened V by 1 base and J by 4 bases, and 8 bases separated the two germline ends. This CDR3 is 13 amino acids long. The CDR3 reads CSVEAEAYNEQFF. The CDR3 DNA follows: TGCAGCGTTGAAGCGGAGGCGTACAATGAGCAGTTCTTC.

CDR3: CASSLSRGTQYF. In nucleotides, the CDR3 is TGTGCCAGCAGTTTATCTCGCGGGACCCAGTACTTC. The V gene is TRBV28, the J gene TRBJ2-5; D not resolved. This CDR3 comprises 12 residues. Trimming cost V 1 base and J 7 bases, with 7 bases left between them. The germline V gene has CDR1 MDHEN and CDR2 SYDVKM.

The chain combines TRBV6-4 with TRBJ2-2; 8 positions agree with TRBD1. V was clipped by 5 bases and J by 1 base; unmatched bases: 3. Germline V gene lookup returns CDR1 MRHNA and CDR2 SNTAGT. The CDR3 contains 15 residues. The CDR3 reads CASSPGQENTGELFF. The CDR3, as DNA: TGTGCCAGCAGTCCGGGACAGGAGAACACCGGGGAGCTGTTTTTT.

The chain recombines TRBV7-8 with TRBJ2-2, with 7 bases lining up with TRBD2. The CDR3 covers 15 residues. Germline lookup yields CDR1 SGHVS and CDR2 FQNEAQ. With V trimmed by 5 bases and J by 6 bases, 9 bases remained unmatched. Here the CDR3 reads CASSPYRGVAGELFF. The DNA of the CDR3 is TGTGCCAGCAGCCCGTACCGGGGGGTGGCCGGGGAGCTGTTTTTT. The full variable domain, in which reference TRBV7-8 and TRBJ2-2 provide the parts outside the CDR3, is GAGVSQSPRYKVAKRGQDVALRCDPISGHVSLFWYQQALGQGPEFLTYFQNEAQLDKSGLPSDRFFAERPEGSVSTLKIQRTQQEDSAVYLCASSPYRGVAGELFFGEGSRLTVL.

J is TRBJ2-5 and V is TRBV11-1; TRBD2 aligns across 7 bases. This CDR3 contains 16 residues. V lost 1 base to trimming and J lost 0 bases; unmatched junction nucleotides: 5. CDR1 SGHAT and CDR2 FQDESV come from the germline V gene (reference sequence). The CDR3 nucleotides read TGTGCCAGCAGCTTAGGGGCGGGGGAAAACCAAGAGACCCAGTACTTC. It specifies CASSLGAGENQETQYF.

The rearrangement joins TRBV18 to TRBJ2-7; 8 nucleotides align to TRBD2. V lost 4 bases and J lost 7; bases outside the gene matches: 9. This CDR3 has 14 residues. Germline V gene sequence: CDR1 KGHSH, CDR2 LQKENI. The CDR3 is CASSLGLAQGEQYF. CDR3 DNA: TGTGCCAGCTCACTCGGACTAGCCCAGGGGGAGCAGTACTTC.

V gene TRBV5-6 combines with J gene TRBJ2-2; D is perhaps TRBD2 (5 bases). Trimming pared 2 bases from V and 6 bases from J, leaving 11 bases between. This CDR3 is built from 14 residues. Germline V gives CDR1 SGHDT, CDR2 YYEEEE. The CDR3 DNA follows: TGTGCCAGCAGCTTTCGCACAGCGGCCGGGGAGCTGTTTTTT. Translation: CASSFRTAAGELFF.

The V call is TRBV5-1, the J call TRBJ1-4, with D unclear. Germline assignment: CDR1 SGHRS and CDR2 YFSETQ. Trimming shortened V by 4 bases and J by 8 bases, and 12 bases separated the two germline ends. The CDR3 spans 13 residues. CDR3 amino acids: CASSIAPREKLFF. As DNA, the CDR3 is TGCGCCAGCAGCATTGCTCCGCGGGAAAAACTGTTTTTT.

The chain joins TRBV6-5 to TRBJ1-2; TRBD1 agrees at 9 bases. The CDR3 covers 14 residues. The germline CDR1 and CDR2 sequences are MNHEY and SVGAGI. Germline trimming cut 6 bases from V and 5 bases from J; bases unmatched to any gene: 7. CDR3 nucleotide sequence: TGTGCCAGCAGGGAGACAGGGGGATGGTATGGCTACACCTTC. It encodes CASRETGGWYGYTF.

The CDR3 nucleotides are TGCGCCAGCAGCCCCAACAGGGGTTCGGGAAACACCATATATTTT. It translates to CASSPNRGSGNTIYF. The chain uses TRBV5-1 and TRBJ1-3; TRBD1 matches 7 bases. CDR3 size: 15 residues. The germline CDR1 and CDR2 sequences are SGHRS and YFSETQ. The V and J ends lost 4 bases and 4 bases, in that order; junction bases with no gene match: 8.

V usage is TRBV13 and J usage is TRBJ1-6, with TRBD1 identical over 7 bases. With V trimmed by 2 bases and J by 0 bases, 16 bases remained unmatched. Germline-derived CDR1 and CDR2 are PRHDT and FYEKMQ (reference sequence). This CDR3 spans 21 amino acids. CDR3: CASSLKPQGVPWSSYNSPLHF. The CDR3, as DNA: TGTGCCAGCAGCTTAAAGCCCCAGGGGGTTCCTTGGAGCTCCTATAATTCACCCCTCCACTTT.

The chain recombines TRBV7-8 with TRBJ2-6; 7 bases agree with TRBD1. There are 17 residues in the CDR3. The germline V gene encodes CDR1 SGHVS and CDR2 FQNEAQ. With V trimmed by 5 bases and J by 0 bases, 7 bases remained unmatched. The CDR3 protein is CASSLGQAVSGANVLTF. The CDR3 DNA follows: TGTGCCAGCAGCCTCGGACAGGCTGTCTCTGGGGCCAACGTCCTGACTTTC. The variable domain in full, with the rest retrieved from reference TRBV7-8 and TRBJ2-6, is GAGVSQSPRYKVAKRGQDVALRCDPISGHVSLFWYQQALGQGPEFLTYFQNEAQLDKSGLPSDRFFAERPEGSVSTLKIQRTQQEDSAVYLCASSLGQAVSGANVLTFGAGSRLTVL.

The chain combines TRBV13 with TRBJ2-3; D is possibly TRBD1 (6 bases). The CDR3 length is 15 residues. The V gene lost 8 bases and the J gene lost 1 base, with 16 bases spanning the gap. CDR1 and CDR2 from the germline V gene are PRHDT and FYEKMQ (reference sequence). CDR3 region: CASSHLGGGTDTQYF. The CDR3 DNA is TGTGCCAGCTCCCACCTAGGGGGAGGCACAGATACGCAGTATTTT.

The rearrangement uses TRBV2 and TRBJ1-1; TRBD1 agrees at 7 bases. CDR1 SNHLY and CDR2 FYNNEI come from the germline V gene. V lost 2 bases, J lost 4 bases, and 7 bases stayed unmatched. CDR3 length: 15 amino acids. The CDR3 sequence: CASSEQGVMGTEAFF. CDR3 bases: TGTGCCAGCAGTGAACAGGGGGTGATGGGCACTGAAGCTTTCTTT.

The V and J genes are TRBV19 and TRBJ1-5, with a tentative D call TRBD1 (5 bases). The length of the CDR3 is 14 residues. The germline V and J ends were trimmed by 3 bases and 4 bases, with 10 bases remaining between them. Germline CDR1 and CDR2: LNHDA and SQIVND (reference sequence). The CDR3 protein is CASSIGGANQPQHF. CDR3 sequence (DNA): TGTGCCAGTAGTATCGGAGGGGCGAATCAGCCCCAGCATTTT.

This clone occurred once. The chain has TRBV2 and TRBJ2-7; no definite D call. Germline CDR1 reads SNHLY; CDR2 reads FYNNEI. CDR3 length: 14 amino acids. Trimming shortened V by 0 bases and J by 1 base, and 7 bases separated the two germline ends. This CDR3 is CASSEAKQSYEQYF. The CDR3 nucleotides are TGTGCCAGCAGTGAAGCGAAACAGTCCTACGAGCAGTACTTC.

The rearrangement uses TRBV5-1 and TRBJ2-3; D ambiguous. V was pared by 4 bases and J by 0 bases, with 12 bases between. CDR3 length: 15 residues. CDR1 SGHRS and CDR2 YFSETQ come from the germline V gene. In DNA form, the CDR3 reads TGCGCCAGCAGCGACGCAGCGTCTAGCACAGATACGCAGTATTTT. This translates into CASSDAASSTDTQYF.

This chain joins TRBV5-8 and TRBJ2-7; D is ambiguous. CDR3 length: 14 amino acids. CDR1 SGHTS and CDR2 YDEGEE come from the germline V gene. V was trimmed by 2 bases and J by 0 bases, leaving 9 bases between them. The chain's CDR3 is CASSFLTGSYEQYF. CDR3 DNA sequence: TGTGCCAGCAGCTTTCTGACTGGCTCCTACGAGCAGTACTTC.

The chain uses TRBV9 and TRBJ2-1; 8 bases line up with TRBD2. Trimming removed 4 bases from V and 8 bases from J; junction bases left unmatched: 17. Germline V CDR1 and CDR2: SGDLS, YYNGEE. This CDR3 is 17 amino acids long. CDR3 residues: CASSPSGGTSHIDEQFF. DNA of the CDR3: TGTGCCAGCAGCCCCTCGGGAGGGACTAGTCATATCGATGAGCAGTTCTTC.

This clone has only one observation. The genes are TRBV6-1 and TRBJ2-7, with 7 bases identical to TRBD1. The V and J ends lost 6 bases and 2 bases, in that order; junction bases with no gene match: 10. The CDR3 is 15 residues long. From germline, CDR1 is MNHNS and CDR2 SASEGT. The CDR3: CASRTSTGSAYEQYF. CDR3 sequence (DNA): TGTGCCAGCAGAACCTCGACAGGGTCAGCCTACGAGCAGTACTTC.

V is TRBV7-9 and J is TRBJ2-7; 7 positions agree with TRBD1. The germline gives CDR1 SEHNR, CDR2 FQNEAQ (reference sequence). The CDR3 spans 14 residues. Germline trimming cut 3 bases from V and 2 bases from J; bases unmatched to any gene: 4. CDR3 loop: CASSFGTETYEQYF. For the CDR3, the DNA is TGTGCCAGCAGCTTTGGGACAGAGACCTACGAGCAGTACTTC. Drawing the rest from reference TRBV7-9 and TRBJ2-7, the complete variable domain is DTGVSQNPRHKITKRGQNVTFRCDPISEHNRLYWYRQTLGQGPEFLTYFQNEAQLEKSRLLSDRFSAERPKGSFSTLEIQRTEQGDSAMYLCASSFGTETYEQYFGPGTRLTVT.

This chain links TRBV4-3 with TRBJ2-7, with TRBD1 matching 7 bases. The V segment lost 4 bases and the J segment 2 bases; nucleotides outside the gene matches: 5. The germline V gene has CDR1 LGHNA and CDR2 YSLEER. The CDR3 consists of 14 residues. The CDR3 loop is CASSRGTDTYEQYF. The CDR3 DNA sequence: TGCGCCAGCAGCCGAGGGACAGATACCTACGAGCAGTACTTC.

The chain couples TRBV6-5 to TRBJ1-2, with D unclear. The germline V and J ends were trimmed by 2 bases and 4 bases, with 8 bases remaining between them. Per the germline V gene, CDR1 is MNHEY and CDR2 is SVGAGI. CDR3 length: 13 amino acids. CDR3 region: CASSYGQPYGYTF. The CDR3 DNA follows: TGTGCCAGCAGTTACGGGCAGCCCTATGGCTACACCTTC.

The CDR3 region is CASRPQGPNTEAFF. The CDR3 nucleotides read TGCGCCAGCAGACCTCAGGGGCCGAACACTGAAGCTTTCTTT. This chain connects TRBV5-1 to TRBJ1-1; tentative D call: TRBD1 (6 bases). CDR1 and CDR2 (germline): SGHRS, YFSETQ. There are 14 residues in the CDR3. The V gene lost 5 bases and the J gene lost 1 base, with 12 bases spanning the gap.

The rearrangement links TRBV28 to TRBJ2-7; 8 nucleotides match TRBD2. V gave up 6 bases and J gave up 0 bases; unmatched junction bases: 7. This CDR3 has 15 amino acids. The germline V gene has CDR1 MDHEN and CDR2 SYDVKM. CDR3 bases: TGTGCCAGCAGCATGACTAGCGCAAGCTCCTACGAGCAGTACTTC. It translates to CASSMTSASSYEQYF.

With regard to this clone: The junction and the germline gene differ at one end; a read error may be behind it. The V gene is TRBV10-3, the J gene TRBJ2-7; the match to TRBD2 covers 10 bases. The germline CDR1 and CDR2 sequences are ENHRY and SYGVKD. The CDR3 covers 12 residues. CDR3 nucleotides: TGTGCCGTCAGCGGGGGGGAAGACGAGCAGTACTTC. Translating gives CAVSGGEDEQYF.

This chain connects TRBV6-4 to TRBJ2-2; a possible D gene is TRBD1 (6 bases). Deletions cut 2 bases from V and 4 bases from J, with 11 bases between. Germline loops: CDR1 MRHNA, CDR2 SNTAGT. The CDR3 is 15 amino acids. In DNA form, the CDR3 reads TGTGCCAGCAGTGACAGGGTCAGGGGCACCGGGGAGCTGTTTTTT. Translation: CASSDRVRGTGELFF.